The rows below give T cell receptor beta chains drawn from one sample of a study of OX40 agonist ivuxolimab in advanced cancers. Data came from immunoSEQ multiplex PCR; TCRdb stores just in-frame clones and leaves some out. The sample includes more than 70,000 clones, roughly 86% of them seen just once. Sequencing used CD4+ or CD8+ T cells sorted from blood, obtained in a trial of the OX40 agonist ivuxolimab. The receptors were sampled from an adult with an advanced solid tumor such as melanoma, head and neck, liver or kidney cancer. Each CDR3 is given with its conserved first and last residue. Fields, in order: J gene, clone size, V gene, D gene, CDR3 DNA, CDR3 protein. A D gene is named only where the DNA matches it firmly. Only some rows state a clone size, as once, few, many or a class for expanded clones.

j_gene: TRBJ1-1
abundance: NA
v_gene: TRBV4-3
d_gene: NA
CDR3nt: TGCGCCAGCAGCCAAGAGGTGTTAAGTGAAGCTTTCTTT
CDR3aa: CASSQEVLSEAFF

j_gene: TRBJ1-2
abundance: NA
v_gene: TRBV5-4
d_gene: NA
CDR3nt: TGTGCCAGCAGCTTGGGTTCTGGCGGGGCGAACTATGGCTACACCTTC
CDR3aa: CASSLGSGGANYGYTF

j_gene: TRBJ2-1
abundance: NA
v_gene: TRBV5-4
d_gene: TRBD1
CDR3nt: TGTGCCAGCAGCCGGCGCTCGGGACAGGACTACAATGAGCAGTTCTTC
CDR3aa: CASSRRSGQDYNEQFF

j_gene: TRBJ1-1
abundance: NA
v_gene: TRBV6-5
d_gene: NA
CDR3nt: TGTGCCAGCCGAAAGAGCGGGGCTAGGAACACTGAAGCTTTCTTT
CDR3aa: CASRKSGARNTEAFF

j_gene: TRBJ1-1
abundance: few
v_gene: TRBV10-3
d_gene: NA
CDR3nt: TGTGCCTCTAGTCGGACGAACACTGAAGCTTTCTTT
CDR3aa: CASSRTNTEAFF

j_gene: TRBJ2-1
abundance: once
v_gene: TRBV9
d_gene: TRBD1
CDR3nt: TGTGCCAGCAGCTTCGAACAGGGGACCTACAATGAGCAGTTCTTC
CDR3aa: CASSFEQGTYNEQFF

j_gene: TRBJ2-5
abundance: NA
v_gene: TRBV5-1
d_gene: TRBD1
CDR3nt: TGCGCCAGCAGCCTCGGGACAGGGGGCGAGACCCAGTACTTC
CDR3aa: CASSLGTGGETQYF

j_gene: TRBJ2-1
abundance: many
v_gene: TRBV7-2
d_gene: TRBD2
CDR3nt: TGTGCCAGCAGCTTAGAGGGGACTAGCGGGAGGTTTAACAATGAGCAGTTCTTC
CDR3aa: CASSLEGTSGRFNNEQFF

j_gene: TRBJ1-6
abundance: NA
v_gene: TRBV2
d_gene: TRBD1
CDR3nt: TGTGCCAGCAGGCGGACAGGGGATAATAATTCACCCCTCCACTTT
CDR3aa: CASRRTGDNNSPLHF

j_gene: TRBJ2-5
abundance: NA
v_gene: TRBV9
d_gene: TRBD1
CDR3nt: TGTGCCAGCAGTACAGGGGGCGGCCAAGAGACCCAGTACTTC
CDR3aa: CASSTGGGQETQYF

j_gene: TRBJ1-1
abundance: NA
v_gene: TRBV5-1
d_gene: NA
CDR3nt: TGCGCCAGCAGCTTGGAAGCGGGGGCGGTGAACACTGAAGCTTTCTTT
CDR3aa: CASSLEAGAVNTEAFF